The 16 T cell receptor beta chains below come from one sample, sequenced in a study of T-cell reconstitution after alpha-beta-depleted transplantation in children. Library preparation (for TCRbeta) was performed with unique molecular identifiers. TCRdb ran MiXCR on the PCR reads and lists one entry per CDR3 protein. The sample gives about 610,000 distinct CDR3 sequences, under 12% of which show up once; roughly 4% is in the top ten. The sequenced sample was PBMCs from the stem cell graft donor, obtained from the stem cell graft. These receptors originate from a human donor who donated a stem cell graft to a child with acute myeloid leukemia.

J is TRBJ2-1 and V is TRBV12-3 or TRBV12-4; 7 bases are a match to TRBD2. This CDR3 spans 15 amino acids. Trimming took 4 bases from V and 9 from J; bases not matched to a gene: 12. The CDR3 DNA sequence: TGTGCCAGCAGTTCACCCGGTAGAAGCGGGGTTGAGCAGTTCTTC. It encodes CASSSPGRSGVEQFF.

In this sample, this clonotype turned up a few times. J is TRBJ2-7 and V is TRBV12-3 or TRBV12-4; 7 bases line up with TRBD2. CDR3 length equals 15 residues. V lost 3 bases, J lost 6 bases, and 11 bases stayed unmatched. The CDR3 bases are TGTGCCAGCAGTTTGATGGGGGGGACTACGGGCGAGCAGTACTTC. Translated, it gives CASSLMGGTTGEQYF.

The chain is built from TRBV20-1 and TRBJ2-1, with 8 nucleotides matching TRBD2. The germline CDR1 and CDR2 sequences are DFQATT and SNEGSKA (reference sequence). V dropped 1 base and J dropped 5; count of bases not matched to a gene: 7. The CDR3 loop spans 15 amino acids. The CDR3 loop is CSARVFSGKNNEQFF. The CDR3 DNA reads TGCAGTGCTAGAGTGTTTAGCGGGAAGAACAATGAGCAGTTCTTC.

This clonotype was counted only a few times. The gene calls are TRBV12-3 or TRBV12-4 and TRBJ1-5; no clear D gene. Trimming took off 2 bases at V and 9 bases at J, with 23 bases between the two ends. This CDR3 has 17 residues. The CDR3 DNA sequence: TGTGCCAGCAGTTTAACTCTGAAAGGCCGATCCACTCCGCCCCAGCATTTT. Encoded protein: CASSLTLKGRSTPPQHF.

Only a few counts were recorded for this clonotype. This rearrangement joins TRBV5-1 to TRBJ1-6; D not resolved. Trimming stripped 1 base from V and 10 bases from J, with 12 bases between. The CDR3 runs to 14 residues. Germline V gene sequence: CDR1 SGHRS, CDR2 YFSETQ. DNA for the CDR3: TGCGCCAGCAGCTTGAGCGGGGAAAGATCACCCCTCCACTTT. Protein: CASSLSGERSPLHF.

The V gene is TRBV20-1, the J gene TRBJ2-1; TRBD2 might be the D (6 bases). V lost 4 bases, J lost 6 bases, and 13 bases lay in between. The CDR3 totals 13 residues. The V gene's germline CDR1 is DFQATT and CDR2 SNEGSKA (reference sequence). The CDR3 loop reads CSAMSGTLNEQFF. CDR3 DNA sequence: TGCAGTGCTATGTCCGGGACTCTCAATGAGCAGTTCTTC.

As regards this clonotype: This may stem from a read error, because a much larger clone lies one nucleotide away. The V and J genes are TRBV9 and TRBJ1-1; D gene uncertain. Germline-derived CDR1 and CDR2 are SGDLS and YYNGEE. The CDR3 totals 13 residues. Here the CDR3 DNA reads TGTGCCAGCAGCCCTGGGATGAACACTGAAGTTTTCTTT. Translated, it gives CASSPGMNTEVFF. The entire variable domain, with the rest obtained from reference TRBV9 and TRBJ1-1, is as follows: DSGVTQTPKHLITATGQRVTLRCSPRSGDLSVYWYQQSLDQGLQFLIQYYNGEERAKGNILERFSAQQFPDLHSELNLSSLELGDSALYFCASSPGMNTEVFFGQGTRLTVV.

The sample holds many counts of this clonotype. This rearrangement joins TRBV29-1 to TRBJ2-7; 7 bases align to TRBD2. The CDR3 has 12 residues. Germline values: CDR1 SQVTM, CDR2 ANQGSEA. V shed 3 bases and J 5 bases; nucleotides not matched to a gene: 4. In DNA form, the CDR3 reads TGCAGCGTTGACGGAGGGAGGGACGAGCAGTACTTC. Encoded protein: CSVDGGRDEQYF.

This clonotype was counted only a few times. CDR3 sequence (DNA): TGTGCCAGCAGTTACTCTGGTTCTGCCAGCTCCTACGAGCAGTACTTC. Its translation: CASSYSGSASSYEQYF. V usage is TRBV6-2 or TRBV6-3 and J usage is TRBJ2-7; no firm D call. V was trimmed by 0 bases and J by 0 bases, leaving 12 bases between them. The CDR3 is 16 residues long. Germline values: CDR1 MNHEY, CDR2 SVGEGT.

In its sample, this clonotype was seen a few times. The chain has TRBV19 and TRBJ2-1, with D possibly TRBD2 on 5 matching bases. The CDR3 loop spans 14 amino acids. Germline V CDR1 and CDR2: LNHDA, SQIVND (reference sequence). V lost 3 bases to trimming and J lost 5 bases, with 11 bases between them. The CDR3 DNA follows: TGTGCCAGTAGTATCGGGATCCAGAACAATGAGCAGTTCTTC. This gives the protein CASSIGIQNNEQFF.

The chain couples TRBV6-2 or TRBV6-3 to TRBJ2-7; 11 positions match TRBD1. The CDR3 sequence is 15 residues long. With 4 bases clipped from V and 7 bases from J, the junction kept 9 bases outside the gene matches. Germline CDR1 and CDR2: MNHEY and SVGEGT. CDR3 in amino acids: CASSFPDRGRLEQYF. The CDR3 region has the DNA TGTGCCAGCAGTTTCCCGGACAGGGGGCGGTTGGAGCAGTACTTC.

This clonotype was counted only a few times. The J gene is TRBJ2-1, the V gene TRBV5-1; 9 nucleotides line up with TRBD1. The germline gives CDR1 SGHRS, CDR2 YFSETQ. The CDR3 contains 18 residues. With 0 bases clipped from V and 4 bases from J, the junction kept 11 bases outside the gene matches. The CDR3 coding sequence is TGCGCCAGCAGCTTGGCCTCCCCGGGACAGGGTGCGTACAATGAGCAGTTCTTC. Its protein product is CASSLASPGQGAYNEQFF.

This clonotype has more than one count but fewer than ten. This chain links TRBV3-1 with TRBJ2-5, with a weak D call TRBD2 (5 bases). Trimming removed 0 bases at V and 5 bases at J, with 10 bases between. CDR1 and CDR2 from the germline V gene are LGHDT and YNNKEL (reference sequence). The CDR3 is 14 amino acids. CDR3 DNA: TGTGCCAGCAGCCAAGAGAGGGCGCGGGAGACCCAGTACTTC. It specifies CASSQERARETQYF.

This chain uses TRBV4-3 with TRBJ1-2; possibly TRBD1 for D (5 bases). Germline CDR1 LGHNA, CDR2 YSLEER. V was pared by 1 base and J by 2 bases, with 11 bases between. CDR3 length: 15 amino acids. The CDR3 protein is CASSQGLGANYGYTF. CDR3 DNA: TGCGCCAGCAGCCAAGGTCTTGGGGCAAACTATGGCTACACCTTC.

The gene calls are TRBV29-1 and TRBJ1-4; possible D gene TRBD1, 6 bases. Trimming removed 8 bases at V and 8 bases at J, with 18 bases between. Germline assignment: CDR1 SQVTM and CDR2 ANQGSEA. CDR3 length: 13 residues. The DNA of the CDR3 is TGCAGCATTGGGGGGCCCCTCGGAGAAAAACTGTTTTTT. Translating it yields CSIGGPLGEKLFF.

This clonotype was picked up many times. This chain joins TRBV20-1 and TRBJ2-1; a weak D match, TRBD2 (5 bases). Trimming took 5 bases from V and 0 from J, leaving 8 bases between them. CDR3 length: 13 residues. Looked up from germline, CDR1 is DFQATT and CDR2 is SNEGSKA (reference sequence). CDR3 region: CSAERSSYNEQFF. CDR3 DNA sequence: TGCAGTGCTGAGCGGAGCTCCTACAATGAGCAGTTCTTC.